The clone carrying this T cell receptor beta chain was recorded a few times. The data were obtained in a study of T cells in Graves' hyperthyroidism and ophthalmopathy. The V end was cut by 3 bases, the J end by 1 base, with 15 bases between. The CDR3 runs 16 residues. Germline values: CDR1 KGHSH, CDR2 LQKENI. Amplification of TCR beta CDR3 regions was performed using RNA transcripts as template. HTBI primers were used for first-round RT-PCR of the TCR CDR3. MiXCR, run by TCRdb on the multiplex PCR reads, gives a single entry per CDR3 protein. The sample shows a few hundred thousand distinct CDR3 sequences, 15% to 18% of them seen only once.

Sample: blood. The chain couples TRBV18 to TRBJ2-5, with D tentatively TRBD1 or TRBD2 (5 bases each). This receptor was identified in a woman under 30 with Graves' hyperthyroidism. The CDR3 DNA reads as TGTGCCAGCTCACCCTACGGGGCCGACCTCCAAGAGACCCAGTACTTC. Translating gives CASSPYGADLQETQYF.